The 27 T cell receptor beta chains given below trace back to one sample, sequenced in a study of human CD8 memory T cell subsets. UMI-labeled 5' RACE was the method by which TCR beta libraries were made. For each CDR3 protein, TCRdb gives one entry from its re-call of the 5' RACE reads, without DNA. Its table records 4,500 to 6,000 distinct CDR3 sequences. What was sequenced was CD8+ T cells from PBMCs. These receptors came from a human donor in good health.

Considering frequency, this clonotype is medium-sized (0.01 to 0.1%). The chain carries TRBV6-1 and TRBJ2-3; TCRdb lists TRBD2, though no DNA is available to test this call. This CDR3 contains 16 residues. CDR1 and CDR2 (germline): MNHNS, SASEGT. The CDR3 sequence: CASSSGLAGMADTQYF.

This chain uses TRBV2 with TRBJ2-7; TCRdb reports TRBD1, a call that lacks DNA to check it against. From germline, CDR1 is SNHLY and CDR2 FYNNEI. CDR3 length: 15 amino acids. CDR3 amino acids: CASTLGQVAPGEQYF.

The rearrangement uses TRBV4-3 and TRBJ2-1; TCRdb gives TRBD1 as the D gene, but with no DNA this cannot be confirmed. The CDR3 consists of 13 residues. Germline V CDR1 and CDR2: LGHNA, YSLEER. The CDR3 reads CASSPGPFNEQFF.

The rearrangement joins TRBV11-2 to TRBJ2-1; TCRdb's assignment of TRBD2 cannot be checked, as there is no DNA. This CDR3 spans 17 amino acids. Germline values: CDR1 SGHAT, CDR2 FQNNGV. The CDR3 sequence: CASSLGSGVPSYNEQFF.

The chain carries TRBV6-1 and TRBJ2-3; TCRdb returns TRBD2, unconfirmable since there is no DNA. This CDR3 contains 16 residues. CDR1 MNHNS and CDR2 SASEGT come from the germline V gene. CDR3 loop: CASRAGSLIRTDTQYF.

Frequency places this clonotype as medium-sized. V is TRBV28 and J is TRBJ2-7. Per the germline V gene, CDR1 is MDHEN and CDR2 is SYDVKM. The CDR3 contains 14 residues. CDR3 sequence reads: CASSFVAGANEQYF.

The rearrangement uses TRBV20-1 and TRBJ2-7; as DNA is missing, the TRBD1 call by TCRdb cannot be tested. CDR1 and CDR2 (germline): DFQATT, SNEGSKA (reference sequence). The CDR3 spans 17 residues. The CDR3 reads CSARATWTGIKTYEQYF.

V and J are TRBV2 and TRBJ2-7; TCRdb's D call, TRBD1, is unchecked because there is no DNA. The CDR3 extends over 14 amino acids. Germline V CDR1 and CDR2: SNHLY, FYNNEI. The CDR3 loop is CAAPKGTGYHEQYF.

Measured by frequency, this clonotype is medium-sized. J is TRBJ2-2 and V is TRBV15; the D call from TCRdb, TRBD1, cannot be confirmed without DNA. CDR1 is LNHNV, CDR2 YYDKDF, per germline (reference sequence). The CDR3 is 14 residues long. The chain's CDR3 is CATGWGGRTGELFF.

This rearrangement joins TRBV28 to TRBJ2-1; TCRdb lists TRBD1, though no DNA is available to test this call. The CDR3 sequence is 13 residues long. Germline V gene lookup returns CDR1 MDHEN and CDR2 SYDVKM. The CDR3 loop is CASSYRDLDEQFF.

The chain uses TRBV2 and TRBJ1-5; TCRdb proposes TRBD1, but this gene call is untestable without DNA. The CDR3 is 15 amino acids. The germline CDR1 and CDR2 sequences are SNHLY and FYNNEI. The chain's CDR3 is CASSATGGGNQPQHF.

The V gene is TRBV27, the J gene TRBJ2-5; the TRBD2 assignment by TCRdb is unverifiable without DNA. Per germline, CDR1 MNHEY and CDR2 SMNVEV (reference sequence). The CDR3 loop spans 13 amino acids. The CDR3 here is CASRTTSEETQYF.

The gene calls are TRBV4-3 and TRBJ2-1. CDR1 is LGHNA, CDR2 YSLEER, per germline. CDR3 length: 12 residues. CDR3 sequence reads: CASSRRNSEQFF.

This clonotype is deemed medium-sized by its frequency. The chain is built from TRBV12-3 or TRBV12-4 and TRBJ1-5. This CDR3 region has 14 residues. The CDR3 spells CASSLGQGSQPQHF.

The J gene is TRBJ1-1, the V gene TRBV11-3; TCRdb calls TRBD1, which cannot be checked without DNA. CDR3 length equals 11 residues. Germline V gene lookup returns CDR1 SGHNT and CDR2 YENEEA. CDR3 amino acids: CASPRDIRAFF.

The chain combines TRBV11-2 with TRBJ2-1; the TCRdb D gene call, TRBD1, has no DNA to confirm it. The CDR3 covers 15 residues. CDR1 and CDR2 from the germline V gene are SGHAT and FQNNGV. CDR3: CASSRPGALDNEQFF. Combining the CDR3 with reference TRBV11-2 and TRBJ2-1 gives the whole variable domain EAGVAQSPRYKIIEKRQSVAFWCNPISGHATLYWYQQILGQGPKLLIQFQNNGVVDDSQLPKDRFSAERLKGVDSTLKIQPAKLEDSAVYLCASSRPGALDNEQFFGPGTRLTVL.

The chain couples TRBV12-3 or TRBV12-4 to TRBJ2-2. The CDR3 runs to 12 residues. The CDR3 spells CASSFTTGELFF.

The rearrangement links TRBV5-6 to TRBJ1-2; the D call of TRBD1 rests on TCRdb alone, since no DNA is present to check it. Germline V CDR1 and CDR2: SGHDT, YYEEEE. CDR3 length: 13 amino acids. This chain's CDR3 is CASRAQGNYGYTF.

The rearrangement joins TRBV7-7 to TRBJ2-5; with no DNA, the TCRdb D assignment of TRBD1 cannot be verified. CDR1 SSHAT and CDR2 FNYEAQ come from the germline V gene (reference sequence). CDR3 length: 14 amino acids. CDR3 residues: CASSPRQETETQYF.

This rearrangement joins TRBV28 to TRBJ2-3; TCRdb calls TRBD2, which cannot be checked without DNA. CDR1 and CDR2 (germline): MDHEN, SYDVKM. The CDR3 is made up of 18 amino acids. CDR3 residues: CASSPTSGRGSSTDTQYF.

According to its frequency, this clonotype is medium-sized. The chain combines TRBV4-3 with TRBJ2-2; there is no DNA to check the TCRdb D call of TRBD1. The germline CDR1 and CDR2 sequences are LGHNA and YSLEER. The CDR3 loop spans 15 amino acids. CDR3 sequence: CASSHRDRESGELFF.

The chain combines TRBV6-5 with TRBJ1-2; TCRdb selects TRBD1, and the lack of DNA leaves this call unchecked. The CDR3 loop spans 14 amino acids. Germline assignment: CDR1 MNHEY and CDR2 SVGAGI. This CDR3 reads CASSTQGGGYGYTF.

Frequency places this clonotype as medium-sized. This chain's CDR3 is CASSLELVETQYF. The rearrangement joins TRBV11-2 to TRBJ2-5. The CDR3 has 13 amino acids. Germline V gene lookup returns CDR1 SGHAT and CDR2 FQNNGV. The full variable domain, with the rest looked up from reference TRBV11-2 and TRBJ2-5, is EAGVAQSPRYKIIEKRQSVAFWCNPISGHATLYWYQQILGQGPKLLIQFQNNGVVDDSQLPKDRFSAERLKGVDSTLKIQPAKLEDSAVYLCASSLELVETQYFGPGTRLLVL.

This rearrangement joins TRBV12-3 or TRBV12-4 to TRBJ2-7; as DNA is missing, the TRBD1 call by TCRdb cannot be tested. The CDR3 is made up of 14 amino acids. This CDR3 reads CASKDPGQSYEQYF.

The chain employs TRBV27 and TRBJ2-1. The CDR3 is 14 residues long. In germline, CDR1 is MNHEY, CDR2 SMNVEV (reference sequence). The chain's CDR3 is CASSLTPSVDEQFF.

The CDR3 is CAISLGSTGDEQFF. The rearrangement links TRBV10-3 to TRBJ2-1; as DNA is missing, the TRBD2 call by TCRdb cannot be tested. The CDR3 consists of 14 residues. The germline CDR1 and CDR2 sequences are ENHRY and SYGVKD.

The CDR3: CASTKGWNTGELFF. The rearrangement joins TRBV2 to TRBJ2-2; TCRdb gives TRBD1 as the D gene, but with no DNA this cannot be confirmed. CDR1 and CDR2 from the germline V gene are SNHLY and FYNNEI. The CDR3 is 14 residues long.